This TCR beta chain was documented in a study of early T cells in non-severe SARS-CoV-2 infection. On the study more broadly: Sequencing input comprised bulk RNA from unsorted whole blood; chain pairing was not available.

This clonotype appeared many times. The protocol attached unique molecular identifiers to individual cDNA molecules. One entry per CDR3 protein results from TCRdb running MiXCR on the 5' RACE reads. The sample contains about 30,000 distinct CDR3 sequences, 3% to 4% of which appear only once. Germline CDR1 and CDR2: DFQATT and SNEGSKA (reference sequence). This CDR3 region has 16 residues. Unmatched junction bases numbered 9, after V lost 5 bases and J lost 3 bases. The chain is built from TRBV20-1 and TRBJ2-1; 11 bases fit TRBD2. The sequence came from an adult who was a healthcare worker with PCR-confirmed SARS-CoV-2 infection or an uninfected control (not recorded which). The sequenced sample consisted of whole blood. The CDR3 loop is CSAPSGTSGSYNEQFF. In DNA, the CDR3 is TGCAGTGCTCCCTCCGGGACTAGCGGTAGCTACAATGAGCAGTTCTTC.